Sequencing of this TCR beta chain was carried out in a study of human T cells and chemical hapten exposure. Ten or more counts support this clonotype. This CDR3 contains 14 residues. Between the trimmed V and J ends, which lost 2 bases and 4 bases, there was a span of 11 bases. Germline CDR1 is SGHRS and CDR2 is YFSETQ. The sample's time point: pre-sensitization, week 0. Noted treatment: therapeutic diphenylcyclopropenone sensitization with weekly scalp DPC. Each CDR3 protein gets one entry after TCRdb re-called the RACE reads with MiXCR. Among 87,000 or so distinct CDR3 sequences, roughly a tenth were seen once, and the ten largest hold roughly 4%.

The material was whole blood, obtained in connection with sensitization to the hapten diphenylcyclopropenone (DPC). This TCR came from a woman in her 40s with alopecia areata. Some clones in this sample may be carry-over from other donors' samples. The V call is TRBV5-1, the J call TRBJ2-3; D might be TRBD2 (5 bases). CDR3 region: CASSLPGMADTQYF. DNA for the CDR3: TGCGCCAGCAGCTTACCGGGGATGGCAGATACGCAGTATTTT.